The clone carrying this T cell receptor (beta chain) was detected ten times or more. Its target is not known. Per the original data handling: A papillary thyroid cancer distant-metastasis classifier was built from CDR3 differences across clinicopathological groups. MiXCR re-clonotyped the PCR reads for TCRdb. The V and J calls follow TCRdb's processing rather than the paper's. This table holds more than 40,000 clones, roughly 4% found once. This sample is drawn from a study of metastatic and nonmetastatic thyroid tumors. Whole-study context: Malignant and benign thyroid patients had repertoires compared in peripheral blood and tumor or nodule tissue.

Trimming pared 4 bases from V and 3 bases from J, leaving 14 bases between. Germline values: CDR1 SNHLY, CDR2 FYNNEI. The CDR3 length is 15 residues. Thyroid surgery had not been preceded by any treatment in any patient. Study-wide results and caveats: Malignant tumors reportedly showed significantly higher TCR beta diversity than benign nodules in both blood and tumor.

The chain employs TRBV2 and TRBJ2-3; D call uncertain. Input material: blood. The source is a female donor with papillary thyroid cancer or a benign thyroid nodule (not recorded which). Some clones in this sample may be carry-over from other donors' samples. The DNA for the CDR3 is TGTGCCAGCAGTGTTGGCCGACTGGGGACAGATACGCAGTATTTT. Its translation: CASSVGRLGTDTQYF.